The 12 T cell receptor beta chains listed next were all sequenced from one sample in a study of PD-1 blockade in classical Hodgkin lymphoma. Each patient experienced a relapse that followed autologous stem cell transplantation, and brentuximab vedotin exposure varied. Clones were sequenced by immunoSEQ multiplex PCR, and TCRdb holds only the in-frame ones, with some missing. The table includes 75,000 to 100,000 clones, 80% to 90% detected once. The material sequenced was peripheral blood mononuclear cells (PBMCs), taken before the second cycle of nivolumab. Every receptor here comes from a human donor with classical Hodgkin lymphoma.

The rearrangement links TRBV5-4 to TRBJ2-1; a possible D gene is TRBD2 (5 bases). CDR1 and CDR2 (germline): SGHNT, YYREEE (reference sequence). There are 13 residues in the CDR3. The ends were cut back, 4 bases at V and 5 bases at J, with 10 bases in the middle. The CDR3 region has the DNA TGTGCCAGCAGCCCCGGACTGAACAATGAGCAGTTCTTC. Amino acid sequence: CASSPGLNNEQFF.

The V call is TRBV30, the J call TRBJ2-2; no firm D call. Germline V gives CDR1 GTSNPN, CDR2 SVGIG (reference sequence). With 7 bases removed from V and 3 bases from J, the gap between germline ends came to 12 bases. The CDR3 contains 13 residues. The CDR3 DNA reads TGTGCCTCGGACCCGGAGCACACCGGGGAGCTGTTTTTT. It yields the protein CASDPEHTGELFF.

The V gene is TRBV6-5, the J gene TRBJ2-7; unclear D gene. V was clipped by 6 bases and J by 4 bases, with 16 bases between them. Germline CDR1 is MNHEY and CDR2 is SVGAGI. This CDR3 is 14 amino acids long. CDR3 protein: CASRAVGKVYEQYF. The CDR3 DNA follows: TGTGCCAGCAGAGCCGTAGGAAAAGTGTACGAGCAGTACTTC.

The genes are TRBV11-3 and TRBJ2-7, with 13 nucleotides matching TRBD2. V lost 3 bases, J lost 6 bases, and 5 bases stayed unmatched. This CDR3 contains 15 residues. CDR1 is SGHNT and CDR2 is YENEEA in the germline V gene. CDR3 bases: TGTGCCAGCAGCTTCGGACTAGCGGGAGTCAGCGAGCAGTACTTC. Protein sequence: CASSFGLAGVSEQYF.

V gene TRBV14 combines with J gene TRBJ2-7, with 7 bases lining up with TRBD1. The germline V gene has CDR1 SGHDN and CDR2 FVKESK. J lost 8 bases, V lost 5 bases, and 15 bases had no gene match. This CDR3 contains 15 residues. CDR3 sequence reads: CASSSTPTTGYQQYF. The CDR3 nucleotides read TGTGCCAGCAGCTCCACCCCCACGACAGGGTACCAGCAGTACTTC.

The V and J genes are TRBV5-1 and TRBJ2-7; D is perhaps TRBD1 or TRBD2 (5 bases each). The V end lost 5 bases, the J end lost 2 bases, and 17 bases lay between the germline ends. The CDR3 runs 15 residues. Germline V gene sequence: CDR1 SGHRS, CDR2 YFSETQ. The CDR3 coding sequence is TGCGCCAGCAGAAGGGACGCCTTACGCACCTACGAGCAGTACTTC. As protein: CASRRDALRTYEQYF.

The chain employs TRBV19 and TRBJ1-2; 9 nucleotides agree with TRBD1. The CDR3 extends over 17 amino acids. Trimming removed 5 bases from V and 0 bases from J; junction bases left unmatched: 10. Germline lookup yields CDR1 LNHDA and CDR2 SQIVND (reference sequence). This CDR3 is CASSARDRAESNYGYTF. CDR3 nucleotide sequence: TGTGCCAGTAGTGCCCGGGACAGGGCCGAATCTAACTATGGCTACACCTTC.

V is TRBV7-2 and J is TRBJ1-2, with 9 bases that match TRBD1. CDR3 size: 14 residues. Trimming took 0 bases from V and 6 from J; bases not matched to a gene: 2. In germline, CDR1 is SGHTA, CDR2 FQGNSA. CDR3 bases: TGTGCCAGCAGCTTAGCGACAGGGGGAAATGGCTACACCTTC. This sequence encodes CASSLATGGNGYTF. Full variable domain (remainder filled in from reference TRBV7-2 and TRBJ1-2): GAGVSQSPSNKVTEKGKDVELRCDPISGHTALYWYRQSLGQGLEFLIYFQGNSAPDKSGLPSDRFSAERTGGSVSTLTIQRTQQEDSAVYLCASSLATGGNGYTFGSGTRLTVV.

The V and J genes are TRBV6-1 and TRBJ2-1; 9 bases fit TRBD1. Germline assignment: CDR1 MNHNS and CDR2 SASEGT. With V trimmed by 6 bases and J by 4 bases, 4 bases remained unmatched. CDR3 size: 14 residues. The CDR3 sequence: CASRETGGYNEQFF. In DNA, the CDR3 is TGTGCCAGCAGAGAGACAGGGGGGTACAATGAGCAGTTCTTC.

The chain links TRBV6-5 to TRBJ2-7; 7 nucleotides line up with TRBD1. Germline CDR1 and CDR2: MNHEY and SVGAGI. Losses at the gene ends were 6 bases for V and 1 base for J; bases not matched to a gene: 9. This CDR3 comprises 15 residues. The CDR3 spells CASRRGQALSYEQYF. The DNA for the CDR3 is TGTGCCAGCAGACGAGGACAGGCATTATCCTACGAGCAGTACTTC.

CDR3 in amino acids: CASRAEAGTQYF. The CDR3 nucleotides are TGTGCCAGCAGGGCGGAGGCGGGCACTCAGTACTTC. This chain joins TRBV28 and TRBJ2-7; D possibly corresponds to TRBD2 (5 bases). This CDR3 region has 12 residues. Germline lookup yields CDR1 MDHEN and CDR2 SYDVKM. Trimming removed 6 bases at V and 10 bases at J, with 16 bases between.

This chain uses TRBV7-2 with TRBJ1-2; TRBD1 is a possible D gene (5 bases). V lost 1 base, J lost 4 bases, and 13 bases lay in between. This CDR3 region has 15 residues. Germline values: CDR1 SGHTA, CDR2 FQGNSA. The CDR3 region has the DNA TGTGCCAGCAGCTTAGACTCTGGGGGGAGCTATGGCTACACCTTC. It codes for CASSLDSGGSYGYTF.